These 24 T cell receptor beta chains originate from one sample sequenced in a study of T cells in Graves' hyperthyroidism and ophthalmopathy. Template material for amplifying TCR beta CDR3 regions consisted of RNA transcripts. Researchers ran a first-round RT-PCR on the TCR CDR3 using the HTBI primer set. TCRdb reprocessed the multiplex PCR reads with MiXCR, giving one entry per CDR3 protein. The sample yields around 600,000 distinct CDR3 sequences, about 14% seen once. The specimen sequenced was blood. All receptors derive from a woman aged 45-65 years with Graves' ophthalmopathy.

About this clonotype itself: This may come from a read error, since a much larger clone is one base off. The chain combines TRBV10-3 with TRBJ2-1; D gene uncertain. Matching the DNA end better, TRBJ2-7 makes the J call doubtful. The CDR3 is 13 residues long. Per germline, CDR1 ENHRY and CDR2 SYGVKD. The CDR3 here is CAISETVYNEQYF. Here the CDR3 DNA reads TGTGCCATCAGTGAGACAGTTTACAATGAGCAGTACTTC.

This clonotype was seen ten or more times. The gene calls are TRBV7-9 and TRBJ2-1; D remains ambiguous. This CDR3 is built from 15 residues. V lost 4 bases to trimming and J lost 2 bases, with 12 bases between them. Germline-derived CDR1 and CDR2 are SEHNR and FQNEAQ (reference sequence). The CDR3 region has the DNA TGTGCCAGCAGCTCGGAGACGCGAACCTACAATGAGCAGTTCTTC. Protein sequence: CASSSETRTYNEQFF.

Worth noting for this clonotype: A single base separates this from a much larger clone, so it may be a read error. The J gene is TRBJ2-7, the V gene TRBV3-1, with 8 bases fitting TRBD2. CDR1 and CDR2 (germline): LGHDT, YNNKEL (reference sequence). CDR3 length: 15 residues. CDR3 amino acids: CASSQDQRGTYGQYF. In nucleotides, the CDR3 is TGTGCCAGCAGCCAAGACCAGCGGGGGACCTACGGGCAGTACTTC.

This chain links TRBV20-1 with TRBJ2-1; D perhaps matches TRBD2 (6 bases). The CDR3 contains 14 residues. CDR1 is DFQATT and CDR2 is SNEGSKA in the germline V gene (reference sequence). Trimming removed 6 bases from V and 0 bases from J, with 12 bases in between. The CDR3 DNA sequence: TGCAGTGCGGTTAGCGGAAACTCCTACAATGAGCAGTTCTTC. Amino acids: CSAVSGNSYNEQFF.

The rearrangement joins TRBV4-3 to TRBJ2-7; tentatively, D is TRBD2 (5 bases). Germline V gene lookup returns CDR1 LGHNA and CDR2 YSLEER. This CDR3 comprises 16 residues. V gave up 0 bases and J gave up 6 bases, with 18 bases separating them. The CDR3 region has the DNA TGCGCCAGCAGCCAAGATTGGGGTATAGAGGGAGTCGAGCAGTACTTC. As protein: CASSQDWGIEGVEQYF.

V is TRBV6-1 and J is TRBJ2-7; maybe TRBD1 (6 bases). Trimming stripped 6 bases from V and 2 bases from J, with 17 bases between. CDR1 and CDR2 from the germline V gene are MNHNS and SASEGT. This CDR3 has 15 amino acids. CDR3: CASSLVGALTYEQYF. The CDR3 bases are TGTGCCAGCAGCTTGGTGGGGGCGCTGACCTACGAGCAGTACTTC.

This clonotype was detected a few times. This chain uses TRBV10-3 with TRBJ2-2; D is uncertain. Germline-derived CDR1 and CDR2 are ENHRY and SYGVKD. V lost 4 bases and J 2 bases, leaving 5 bases between the germline ends. The CDR3 contains 13 residues. The CDR3 is CAISGINTGELFF. The CDR3 bases are TGTGCCATCAGTGGAATAAACACCGGGGAGCTGTTTTTT.

A word on this clonotype: Germline is not matched at one junction end, which may reflect a read error. The V gene is TRBV9, the J gene TRBJ1-5, with D possibly matching TRBD1 (5 bases). The germline gives CDR1 SGDLS, CDR2 YYNGEE. The CDR3 has 14 residues. Here the CDR3 DNA reads TGTGCCAGCAGCGTAGGCGACAGCAATCAGCCCCGGCATTTT. Translated: CASSVGDSNQPRHF.

The table lists this clonotype with many counts. V usage is TRBV13 and J usage is TRBJ2-7, with unresolved D. There are 13 residues in the CDR3. Germline V gives CDR1 PRHDT, CDR2 FYEKMQ (reference sequence). Trimming stripped 2 bases from V and 2 bases from J, with 7 bases between. The CDR3, as DNA: TGTGCCAGCAGCTTAAGCGCCCCCTACGAGCAGTACTTC. It translates to CASSLSAPYEQYF. Complete variable domain (other parts from reference TRBV13 and TRBJ2-7): AAGVIQSPRHLIKEKRETATLKCYPIPRHDTVYWYQQGPGQDPQFLISFYEKMQSDKGSIPDRFSAQQFSDYHSELNMSSLELGDSALYFCASSLSAPYEQYFGPGTRLTVT.

The chain links TRBV7-3 to TRBJ2-7, with TRBD2 matching 13 bases. J gave up 6 bases and V 0 bases, and 2 bases lay outside the gene matches. Germline V gene data show CDR1 as SGHTA and CDR2 as FQGTGA. The CDR3 has 15 residues. This CDR3 reads CASSLTGLAGREQYF. The CDR3 bases are TGTGCCAGCAGCTTAACGGGACTAGCGGGACGCGAGCAGTACTTC. Together with reference TRBV7-3 and TRBJ2-7, the CDR3 gives the full variable domain: GAGVSQTPSNKVTEKGKYVELRCDPISGHTALYWYRQSLGQGPEFLIYFQGTGAADDSGLPNDRFFAVRPEGSVSTLKIQRTERGDSAVYLCASSLTGLAGREQYFGPGTRLTVT.

This clonotype has a handful of counts. This chain links TRBV19 with TRBJ2-2, with TRBD2 matching 10 bases. The V and J ends lost 2 bases and 0 bases, in that order; junction bases with no gene match: 15. Germline V gene lookup returns CDR1 LNHDA and CDR2 SQIVND (reference sequence). The CDR3 covers 21 residues. The CDR3 DNA sequence: TGTGCCAGTAGTATACGCCGGAGGAGCGGGAGGGCTGAATCGAACACCGGGGAGCTGTTTTTT. This translates into CASSIRRRSGRAESNTGELFF.

As regards this clonotype: A much larger clone lies one base from this, so it may be a read error. The rearrangement uses TRBV7-2 and TRBJ2-7, with TRBD2 matching over 8 bases. Looked up from germline, CDR1 is SGHTA and CDR2 is FQGNSA. The CDR3 is 13 residues long. The CDR3 here is CASSLRLAYEQCF. In DNA, the CDR3 is TGTGCCAGCAGCTTGCGACTAGCGTACGAGCAGTGCTTC.

Regarding this clonotype: Given a much more abundant clone one base away, this may be a read error. This chain links TRBV5-1 with TRBJ1-1; maybe TRBD1 (6 bases). The length of the CDR3 is 15 residues. Germline CDR1 reads SGHRS; CDR2 reads YFSETQ. The CDR3 sequence: CASSLRGGANTEALF. CDR3 DNA: TGCGCCAGCAGCTTGCGGGGGGGGGCGAACACTGAAGCTCTCTTT.

This clonotype has at least ten counts. V is TRBV18 and J is TRBJ1-1; TRBD1 might be the D (5 bases). The CDR3 covers 14 residues. Germline loops: CDR1 KGHSH, CDR2 LQKENI. V was pared by 2 bases and J by 5 bases, with 12 bases between. The CDR3 nucleotides read TGTGCCAGCTCACCATCACAGGTTGGTACTGAAGCTTTCTTT. Translation: CASSPSQVGTEAFF.

As concerns this clonotype: A much larger clone sits a single nucleotide away, making a read error possible. The genes are TRBV20-1 and TRBJ2-3, with D possibly TRBD1 on 6 matching bases. Germline CDR1 is DFQATT and CDR2 is SNEGSKA (reference sequence). This CDR3 has 15 amino acids. This CDR3 reads CSARAPGHSTDMQYF. In DNA form, the CDR3 reads TGCAGTGCTAGAGCACCGGGACACAGCACAGATATGCAGTATTTT.

The chain couples TRBV2 to TRBJ2-5, with 8 bases that match TRBD2. CDR1 SNHLY and CDR2 FYNNEI come from the germline V gene. V was pared by 2 bases and J by 5 bases, with 10 bases of the junction left unmatched. The CDR3 runs to 16 residues. The DNA for the CDR3 is TGTGCCAGCAGTGAAATCGGGGGGGGCGGTCCCGAGACCCAGTACTTC. Its translation: CASSEIGGGGPETQYF.

There are many counts of this clonotype. The chain uses TRBV20-1 and TRBJ1-1; maybe TRBD1 (5 bases). CDR1 is DFQATT and CDR2 is SNEGSKA in the germline V gene (reference sequence). The length of the CDR3 is 13 residues. V lost 6 bases, J lost 1 base, and 12 bases lay in between. The CDR3 DNA follows: TGCAGTGCCTCAAGACAGCCGAACACTGAAGCTTTCTTT. Residues: CSASRQPNTEAFF.

This clonotype has a count of ten or more. V is TRBV5-6 and J is TRBJ2-7; weak D call: TRBD1 (5 bases). The CDR3 covers 14 residues. Trimming pared 3 bases from V and 2 bases from J, leaving 12 bases between. Germline V lookup: CDR1 SGHDT, CDR2 YYEEEE. CDR3 DNA sequence: TGTGCCAGCAGCTCTGACAGTTACCCCTACGAGCAGTACTTC. This sequence encodes CASSSDSYPYEQYF.

There are many counts of this clonotype. The CDR3 DNA is TGTGCCAGCAGTGATGTCGAGCTGAACACTGAAGCTTTCTTT. Translating it yields CASSDVELNTEAFF. The chain joins TRBV2 to TRBJ1-1; D gene ambiguous. The CDR3 covers 14 residues. CDR1 is SNHLY and CDR2 is FYNNEI in the germline V gene. Trimming stripped 3 bases from V and 0 bases from J, with 8 bases between.

This clonotype has more than one count but fewer than ten. V gene TRBV12-3 or TRBV12-4 combines with J gene TRBJ1-5; no firm D call. Trimming cost V 0 bases and J 6 bases, with 9 bases left between them. This CDR3 is built from 14 residues. In DNA form, the CDR3 reads TGTGCCAGCAGTTTAGCAGGAGGGCCTCAGCCCCAGCATTTT. The encoded protein is CASSLAGGPQPQHF.

In its sample, this clonotype was seen a few times. Written as DNA, the CDR3 is TGCAGTGCTAGAATTAGCGGGAGTGTGGATGAGCAGTTCTTC. It codes for CSARISGSVDEQFF. V is TRBV20-1 and J is TRBJ2-1; TRBD2 aligns across 9 bases. The CDR3 consists of 14 residues. V dropped 2 bases and J dropped 8; count of bases not matched to a gene: 7. Germline assignment: CDR1 DFQATT and CDR2 SNEGSKA (reference sequence).

This clonotype came up a few times. This rearrangement joins TRBV29-1 to TRBJ2-3; D possibly corresponds to TRBD2 (5 bases). Trimming left V 7 bases short and J 6 bases short, with 17 bases between. CDR3 length equals 13 residues. Germline CDR1 reads SQVTM; CDR2 reads ANQGSEA. CDR3 DNA sequence: TGCAGCGCCCACGACGGGAAGAGGGATACGCAGTATTTT. Amino acid sequence: CSAHDGKRDTQYF.

Ten or more counts support this clonotype. Compared with germline, one end of the junction differs, possibly owing to a read error. The V and J genes are TRBV7-2 and TRBJ1-2; TRBD1 aligns across 7 bases. CDR1 SGHTA and CDR2 FQGNSA come from the germline V gene. The CDR3 consists of 15 residues. The CDR3, as DNA: TGTGCCAGCAGCATAGCTCGAGGGGGCGACTATGGCTACACCTTC. This sequence encodes CASSIARGGDYGYTF.

The V and J genes are TRBV9 and TRBJ2-7; 8 nucleotides agree with TRBD2. With 0 bases clipped from V and 5 bases from J, the junction kept 10 bases outside the gene matches. Germline CDR1 and CDR2: SGDLS and YYNGEE. The length of the CDR3 is 16 residues. In DNA, the CDR3 is TGTGCCAGCAGCGTAGTAATGGCGGGAGGCACCCACGAGCAGTACTTC. Amino acids: CASSVVMAGGTHEQYF.